This TCR beta chain was obtained from a study of control samples from healthy donors and cancer patients. TCRdb's table, derived via immunoSEQ multiplex PCR, lists solely in-frame clones and lacks some. The sample records 130,000 or so clones, about 94% being singletons. This CDR3 is 12 amino acids long. Looked up from germline, CDR1 is MNHEY and CDR2 is SVGAGI. V lost 6 bases, J lost 5 bases, and 10 bases lay in between. The TCR comes from a man in his 60s with colorectal cancer. This chain joins TRBV6-5 and TRBJ1-1; TRBD1 might be the D (5 bases). Sequencing used PBMCs. CDR3 DNA: TGTGCCAGCAGGGGGCAGGATACTGAAGCTTTCTTT. Translated: CASRGQDTEAFF.